This is a list of T cell receptor beta chains from one sample in a study of shared clonotypes between healthy human individuals. Measured with immunoSEQ multiplex PCR; TCRdb has only the in-frame clones, and not every one. The table includes about 1,900,000 clones, about 95% detected once. The sequenced sample was naive CD8+ T cells sorted from blood. The receptors were gathered from a young man in good health. Each CDR3 is given with its conserved first and last residue. A D gene is named only where the DNA matches it firmly.

>.|TRBV7-2|TRBJ1-1
TGTGCCAGCCGACCCGAGGTAAACACTGAAGCTTTCTTT
CASRPEVNTEAFF
>.|TRBV9|TRBJ2-1
TGTGCCAGCAGCGCCTTAGCGAATGAATGGGATGAGCAGTTCTTC
CASSALANEWDEQFF
>.|TRBV6-6|TRBJ1-1
TGTGCCAGCAGCCCCGGGGGGCACACTGAAGCTTTCTTT
CASSPGGHTEAFF
>.|TRBV11-2|TRBJ2-3
TGTGCCAGCTCCCCTTTAGGGGGGCTGGGTGCAGATACGCAGTATTTT
CASSPLGGLGADTQYF
>.|TRBV25-1|TRBJ2-7
TGTGCCAGCAGTGTGACAGGTCGTACCTACGAGCAGTACTTC
CASSVTGRTYEQYF
>.|TRBV11-2|TRBJ2-5
TGTGCCAGCAGCTTAGGCCTAGAGACCCAGTACTTC
CASSLGLETQYF
>.|TRBV27|TRBJ2-7
TGTGCCAGCAGTCCGACCTCAACGGGACTGGGGAGCCCCTACGAGCAGTACTTC
CASSPTSTGLGSPYEQYF
>TRBD2|TRBV9|TRBJ2-5
TGTGCCAGCTCCAAGCGGGTCGGGGGGGAGACCCAGTACTTC
CASSKRVGGETQYF
>TRBD2|TRBV6-5|TRBJ2-1
TGTGCCAGCAGTTTAGCGGGAGAGGGGAACAATGAGCAGTTCTTC
CASSLAGEGNNEQFF
>.|TRBV4-3|TRBJ2-1
TGCGCCAGCAGCCAAGATGGGGCAGAATACAATGAGCAGTTCTTC
CASSQDGAEYNEQFF
>TRBD1|TRBV19|TRBJ1-6
TGTGCCATCGAGGCGGGACAGTATAATTCACCCCTCCACTTT
CAIEAGQYNSPLHF
>.|TRBV27|TRBJ2-7
TGTGCCAGCAGAATCCTTGGGGGCCCCTGGGACGAGCAGTACTTC
CASRILGGPWDEQYF
>.|TRBV6-1|TRBJ2-3
TGTGCCAGCAGTGTTATCCAACTCACAGATACGCAGTATTTT
CASSVIQLTDTQYF
>TRBD1|TRBV4-1|TRBJ1-6
TGCGCCAGCAGGCTCATGACAGGGGGGAATTCACCCCTCCACTTT
CASRLMTGGNSPLHF
>TRBD1|TRBV4-1|TRBJ1-2
TGCGCCAGCAGCGTACAGGGGAGCTATGGCTACACCTTC
CASSVQGSYGYTF
>.|TRBV9|TRBJ1-1
TGTGCCAGCAGCGCCAAAGGGGACGTGAACACTGAAGCTTTCTTT
CASSAKGDVNTEAFF
>.|TRBV6-1|TRBJ2-7
TGTGCCAGCAGTGACCCGGGGTCCAAATTCTACGAGCAGTACTTC
CASSDPGSKFYEQYF
>.|TRBV7-9|TRBJ2-2
TGTGCCAGCAGCTCAACTCGGACAGCCACCGGGGAGCTGTTTTTT
CASSSTRTATGELFF
>.|TRBV7-6|TRBJ1-4
TGTGCCAGCAGCTTAGGACAGTCCTTTAATGAAAAACTGTTTTTT
CASSLGQSFNEKLFF
>.|TRBV6-5|TRBJ2-3
TGTGCCAGCAGCGGGGAAAGTACGCAGTATTTT
CASSGESTQYF
>.|TRBV15|TRBJ2-7
TGTGCCACCAGCAGCCTGCCTCGGACCTACGAGCAGTACTTC
CATSSLPRTYEQYF
>TRBD2|TRBV7-2|TRBJ2-3
TGTGCCAGCAGCTTAGCAGCGGGAGGGCCAACAGATACGCAGTATTTT
CASSLAAGGPTDTQYF